This TCR beta chain was captured in a study of blood T cell repertoires in COVID-19. TCRdb's table, derived via immunoSEQ multiplex PCR, lists solely in-frame clones and lacks some. The sample consists of 200,000 or so clones, more than 85% of them appearing once. The CDR3 runs 15 residues. Deletions cut 5 bases from V and 4 bases from J, with 17 bases between. Germline V gene data show CDR1 as MNHEY and CDR2 as SVGAGI. The chain employs TRBV6-5 and TRBJ1-2, with D maybe TRBD1 (5 bases). The source of this sequence is a man between 60 and 75 years old with COVID-19, enrolled during active disease. The sequenced sample consisted of peripheral blood. CDR3 DNA sequence: TGTGCCAGCAGTCCCCAGGGCAGGAGCTTCTATGGCTACACCTTC. This sequence encodes CASSPQGRSFYGYTF.